This T cell receptor beta chain was documented in a study of blood T cell repertoires in COVID-19. The CDR3 has 16 residues. CDR1 is SGHNT and CDR2 is YENEEA in the germline V gene. V was cut by 2 bases and J by 0 bases, with 14 bases left in between. The table came from immunoSEQ multiplex PCR; TCRdb's copy has only in-frame clones and leaves some out. Seen here are fewer than 200,000 clones, 70% to 90% observed once, and the top ten hold around 7.6%. The specimen sequenced was peripheral blood. This chain uses TRBV11-3 with TRBJ2-7; D is perhaps TRBD2 (6 bases). This TCR was recovered from a man between 40 and 49 years old who had recovered from COVID-19. CDR3 sequence reads: CASSLNVLGGSYEQYF. CDR3 in DNA: TGTGCCAGCAGCTTAAATGTCCTGGGAGGCTCCTACGAGCAGTACTTC.